This T cell receptor (beta chain) is drawn from a study of T cells in Graves' hyperthyroidism and ophthalmopathy. Findings and limits, study-wide: Ophthalmopathy was told apart from stable hyperthyroidism by a 13 V-J model.

The investigators amplified TCR beta CDR3 regions from RNA transcripts. First-round RT-PCR targeting the TCR CDR3 was performed with the HTBI primer set. TCRdb used MiXCR to reprocess the multiplex PCR reads, holding one entry per CDR3 protein. The table lists 450,000 to 700,000 distinct CDR3 sequences, 46% of them singletons. As to this clonotype: Its target is unknown.

Not enrolled were patients with uncontrolled infection, other autoimmune disease, pregnancy or lactation. V was cut by 7 bases and J by 5 bases, with 29 bases left in between. The V gene's germline CDR1 is SEHNR and CDR2 FQNEAQ (reference sequence). The CDR3 has 18 amino acids. The sample was peripheral blood or thyroid tissue (not recorded which). The clonotype originates from an adult woman with Graves' disease, either hyperthyroidism or ophthalmopathy (not recorded which). The gene calls are TRBV7-9 and TRBJ2-5, with D possibly being TRBD1 (6 bases). The CDR3 loop is CASKPQGFAGGLEETQYF. Written as DNA, the CDR3 is TGTGCCAGCAAACCACAGGGTTTCGCGGGCGGTTTGGAGGAGACCCAGTACTTC. The complete variable domain, with remaining parts taken from reference TRBV7-9 and TRBJ2-5, reads DTGVSQNPRHKITKRGQNVTFRCDPISEHNRLYWYRQTLGQGPEFLTYFQNEAQLEKSRLLSDRFSAERPKGSFSTLEIQRTEQGDSAMYLCASKPQGFAGGLEETQYFGPGTRLLVL.